This T cell receptor beta chain emerged from a study of blood T cell repertoires in COVID-19. The wider study: The cDNA or gDNA used as material had been derived from T cells, B-cell-depleted T cells, or PBMCs.

This CDR3 is built from 13 residues. V dropped 5 bases and J dropped 3 bases, with 8 bases sitting between them. Profiling relied on immunoSEQ multiplex PCR, and the TCRdb table lists in-frame clones only, not all of them. There are about 330,000 clones in the sample; over 75% occur only once, and approximately 0.99% lies in the top ten. The TCR comes from a woman in her 30s who had recovered from COVID-19. This rearrangement joins TRBV12-3 or TRBV12-4 to TRBJ1-3; tentatively, D is TRBD1 (6 bases). Sequenced: PBMCs or T cells enriched from blood (not recorded which). CDR3 in DNA: TGTGCCAGCAGTCAGGACAGTGGAAACACCATATATTTT. Amino acids: CASSQDSGNTIYF.